A single sample gave rise to the 3 T cell receptor beta chains below, sequenced in a study of CD8+CD57+ T cells in acquired aplastic anemia. Profiling of TCR beta VDJ combinations and CDR3 sequences used genomic DNA as template. TCRdb re-derived calls from the reads in MiXCR, one entry per CDR3 protein. The repertoire holds 150,000 to 200,000 distinct CDR3 sequences, with less than 65% as singletons. Sequencing input: sorted CD4+, CD8+, or CD8+CD57+ T cells (not recorded which) from PBMCs. The source of these receptors is a human donor with severe aplastic anemia or a healthy control (not recorded which).

The table lists this clonotype with a few counts. A much larger clonotype is one base distant, so this may be a read error. This rearrangement joins TRBV19 to TRBJ2-1, with D tentatively TRBD2 (6 bases). V was pared by 1 base and J by 12 bases, with 13 bases between. The CDR3 is 13 amino acids. The germline V gene encodes CDR1 LNHDA and CDR2 SQIVND (reference sequence). DNA of the CDR3: TGTGCCAGTAGTATAGTAGCGGCCCATGGGCAGTTCTTC. Translating gives CASSIVAAHGQFF.

The rearrangement links TRBV20-1 to TRBJ1-5; 9 positions match TRBD1. The CDR3 runs to 16 residues. The germline gives CDR1 DFQATT, CDR2 SNEGSKA (reference sequence). V dropped 6 bases and J dropped 2; count of bases not matched to a gene: 11. CDR3 in amino acids: CSARRDRVEGNQPQHF. CDR3 bases: TGCAGTGCCCGCCGGGACAGGGTCGAGGGCAATCAGCCCCAGCATTTT.

V is TRBV28 and J is TRBJ2-7, with 7 bases fitting TRBD1. The CDR3 consists of 13 residues. Germline-derived CDR1 and CDR2 are MDHEN and SYDVKM. V was pared by 1 base and J by 5 bases, with 2 bases of the junction left unmatched. The CDR3 is CASSLSTGDEQYF. In DNA, the CDR3 is TGTGCCAGCAGTTTATCCACAGGGGACGAGCAGTACTTC.